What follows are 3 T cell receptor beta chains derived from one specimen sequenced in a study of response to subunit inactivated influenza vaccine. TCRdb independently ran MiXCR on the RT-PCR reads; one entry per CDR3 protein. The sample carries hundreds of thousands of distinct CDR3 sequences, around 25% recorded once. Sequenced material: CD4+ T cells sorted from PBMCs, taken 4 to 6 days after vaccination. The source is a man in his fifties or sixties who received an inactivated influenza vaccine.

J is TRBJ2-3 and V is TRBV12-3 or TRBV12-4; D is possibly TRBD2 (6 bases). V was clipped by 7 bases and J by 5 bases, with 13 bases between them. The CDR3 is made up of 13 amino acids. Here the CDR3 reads CASTELGGDTQYF. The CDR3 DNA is TGTGCCAGCACGGAACTGGGGGGAGATACGCAGTATTTT.

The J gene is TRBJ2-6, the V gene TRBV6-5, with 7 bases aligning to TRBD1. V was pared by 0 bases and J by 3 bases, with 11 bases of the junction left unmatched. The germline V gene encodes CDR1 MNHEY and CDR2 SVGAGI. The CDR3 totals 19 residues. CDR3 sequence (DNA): TGTGCCAGCAGTTACTCGGGTACCCGCACAGGGGATGGGGCCAACGTCCTGACTTTC. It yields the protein CASSYSGTRTGDGANVLTF.

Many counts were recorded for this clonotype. The CDR3 spells CASSLGIDNSPLHF. In nucleotides, the CDR3 is TGTGCCAGCAGTTTAGGCATAGATAATTCACCCCTCCACTTT. The chain employs TRBV12-3 or TRBV12-4 and TRBJ1-6; D is unresolved. V lost 1 base and J 5 bases, leaving 6 bases between the germline ends. The CDR3 spans 14 residues.